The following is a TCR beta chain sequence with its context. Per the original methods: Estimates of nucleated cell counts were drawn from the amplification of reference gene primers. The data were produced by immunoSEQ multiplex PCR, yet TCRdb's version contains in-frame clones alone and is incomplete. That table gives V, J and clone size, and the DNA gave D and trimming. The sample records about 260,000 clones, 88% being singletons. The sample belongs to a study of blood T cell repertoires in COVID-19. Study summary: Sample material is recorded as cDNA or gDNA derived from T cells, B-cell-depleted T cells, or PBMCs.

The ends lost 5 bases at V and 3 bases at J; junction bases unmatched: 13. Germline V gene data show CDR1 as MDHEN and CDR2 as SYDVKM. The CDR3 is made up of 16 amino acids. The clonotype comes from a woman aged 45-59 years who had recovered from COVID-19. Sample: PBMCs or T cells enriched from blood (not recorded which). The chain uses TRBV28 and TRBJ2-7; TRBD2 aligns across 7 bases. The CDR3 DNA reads TGTGCCAGCAGTCCCCTAGGGGCTAGCGGTAGCTACGAGCAGTACTTC. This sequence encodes CASSPLGASGSYEQYF.